This T cell receptor (beta chain) was captured in a study of blood T cell repertoires in COVID-19. Study in general: PBMCs, B-cell-depleted T cells, or T cells provided the cDNA or gDNA that made up the material.

This clone was seen just once. Some clones are missing from TCRdb's copy, which holds only in-frame ones; the method was immunoSEQ multiplex PCR. The sample comprises 95,000 to 150,000 clones, 80% to 90% of which are singletons, and almost 30% rests with the top ten. Germline V CDR1 and CDR2: SNHLY, FYNNEI. With 5 bases removed from V and 0 bases from J, the gap between germline ends came to 11 bases. The CDR3 consists of 14 residues. The chain carries TRBV2 and TRBJ2-7; maybe TRBD2 (6 bases). This TCR was sampled from a woman in her seventies with acute or convalescent COVID-19. The sample was peripheral blood. This CDR3 is CASSRDSSSYEQYF. CDR3 DNA sequence: TGTGCCAGCAGTCGGGACTCCAGCTCCTACGAGCAGTACTTC.